The 18 T cell receptor beta chains presented below share a single source sample, sequenced in a study of T-cell reconstitution after alpha-beta-depleted transplantation in children. A library of TCRbeta sequences, prepared with unique molecular identifiers, was generated. TCRdb re-called the PCR reads through MiXCR, storing one row per CDR3 protein. The data hold around 230,000 distinct CDR3 sequences, with over 15% observed a single time. The specimen comprised PBMCs, mostly from graft donor cells, sampled 360 days after TCRalphabeta/CD19-depleted stem cell transplant. The receptors stem from a male patient between 2 and 10 years old who had a stem cell transplant for acute lymphoblastic leukemia, so the T cells may come from the graft donor.

Only a few counts were recorded for this clonotype. This chain joins TRBV7-3 and TRBJ2-3, with 12 bases that match TRBD2. CDR1 is SGHTA and CDR2 is FQGTGA in the germline V gene. Trimming at V came to 0 bases and at J to 4 bases, leaving 11 bases not matched to a gene. CDR3 length: 19 residues. The CDR3 spells CASSLTVASGRASPDTQYF. CDR3 nucleotides: TGTGCCAGCAGCTTAACGGTAGCTAGCGGGAGGGCCAGTCCAGATACGCAGTATTTT.

This rearrangement joins TRBV12-3 or TRBV12-4 to TRBJ1-1; D is uncertain. CDR3 length equals 12 residues. V lost 6 bases and J 8 bases, leaving 13 bases between the germline ends. CDR3 amino acids: CASSPLSAEAFF. CDR3 nucleotides: TGTGCCAGCAGCCCCCTTTCCGCCGAAGCTTTCTTT.

The rearrangement joins TRBV4-1 to TRBJ2-1; D is uncertain. V lost 0 bases and J 7 bases, leaving 19 bases between the germline ends. Germline-derived CDR1 and CDR2 are MGHRA and YSYEKL. This CDR3 region has 17 residues. CDR3 bases: TGCGCCAGCAGCCAAGAGATCCCACTGTTCCTCCTGAATGAGCAGTTCTTC. It translates to CASSQEIPLFLLNEQFF.

The V gene is TRBV29-1, the J gene TRBJ1-4; D remains unclear. V lost 3 bases to trimming and J lost 5 bases, with 10 bases between them. CDR3 size: 13 residues. Germline values: CDR1 SQVTM, CDR2 ANQGSEA. DNA for the CDR3: TGCAGCGTTGAGAAGGGATTGAATGAAAAACTGTTTTTT. Its protein is CSVEKGLNEKLFF.

The chain joins TRBV9 to TRBJ2-3, with D unclear. Trimming removed 0 bases from V and 2 bases from J, with 10 bases in between. The CDR3 is 15 amino acids. Per the germline V gene, CDR1 is SGDLS and CDR2 is YYNGEE. CDR3 DNA: TGTGCCAGCAGCGTAGTCCCGCTCTCCACAGATACGCAGTATTTT. This codes for CASSVVPLSTDTQYF.

This clonotype was seen more than once but under ten times. V usage is TRBV12-3 or TRBV12-4 and J usage is TRBJ1-2; TRBD1 might be the D (6 bases). This CDR3 has 15 residues. Between the trimmed V and J ends, which lost 2 bases and 5 bases, there was a span of 15 bases. CDR3 DNA: TGTGCCAGCAGTTTAAGTTCTGGGGGCACGTATGGCTACACCTTC. This gives the protein CASSLSSGGTYGYTF.

V gene TRBV5-5 combines with J gene TRBJ2-5, with no clear D. V was trimmed by 1 base and J by 0 bases, leaving 10 bases between them. The CDR3 runs to 15 residues. Germline CDR1 reads SGHKS; CDR2 reads YYEKEE (reference sequence). CDR3 coding DNA: TGTGCCAGCAGCTTGAGGAAGGCCAACCAAGAGACCCAGTACTTC. It is translated as CASSLRKANQETQYF.

This clonotype was detected a few times. V usage is TRBV29-1 and J usage is TRBJ2-3; TRBD1 matches 8 bases. Germline V gives CDR1 SQVTM, CDR2 ANQGSEA. With V trimmed by 7 bases and J by 4 bases, 4 bases remained unmatched. The CDR3 is 12 amino acids. This chain's CDR3 is CSGRTGPDTQYF. The CDR3 DNA follows: TGCAGCGGCCGGACAGGGCCAGATACGCAGTATTTT.

The chain employs TRBV6-5 and TRBJ1-1, with D unresolved. The length of the CDR3 is 14 residues. Germline V gene data show CDR1 as MNHEY and CDR2 as SVGAGI. Trimming took 2 bases from V and 3 from J, leaving 10 bases between them. The CDR3 reads CASSYKRHYTEAFF. The CDR3 DNA reads TGTGCCAGCAGTTACAAACGACACTACACTGAAGCTTTCTTT.

The V and J genes are TRBV12-3 or TRBV12-4 and TRBJ1-3; perhaps TRBD1 as D (6 bases). The CDR3 has 15 amino acids. V lost 5 bases, J lost 4 bases, and 15 bases lay in between. The CDR3 region is CASSGGRWDGNTIYF. As DNA, the CDR3 is TGTGCCAGCAGTGGGGGCCGGTGGGACGGAAACACCATATATTTT.

V usage is TRBV20-1 and J usage is TRBJ1-5; TRBD1 is a possible D gene (6 bases). CDR1 is DFQATT, CDR2 SNEGSKA, per germline (reference sequence). The CDR3 extends over 14 amino acids. The germline V and J ends were trimmed by 5 bases and 8 bases, with 19 bases remaining between them. In DNA, the CDR3 is TGCAGTGCTCAAAACTACAGGGCATCTGAGCCCCAGCATTTT. Protein sequence: CSAQNYRASEPQHF.

This rearrangement joins TRBV5-1 to TRBJ2-3, with a possible D match to TRBD2 (6 bases). The V and J ends lost 0 bases and 0 bases respectively, with 17 bases between them. This CDR3 region has 18 residues. Germline CDR1 reads SGHRS; CDR2 reads YFSETQ. Written as DNA, the CDR3 is TGCGCCAGCAGCTTGGAAACGGGGACTCAAACTAGCACAGATACGCAGTATTTT. Its protein is CASSLETGTQTSTDTQYF.

The J gene is TRBJ2-1, the V gene TRBV10-2; unclear D gene. CDR3 size: 14 residues. The V end lost 7 bases, the J end lost 0 bases, and 10 bases lay between the germline ends. Germline V CDR1 and CDR2: WSHSY, SAAADI. For the CDR3, the DNA is TGCGCCAGCACAAACGGGTACTCCTACAATGAGCAGTTCTTC. Its protein is CASTNGYSYNEQFF.

A few counts support this clonotype. The V and J genes are TRBV10-3 and TRBJ2-3; no definite D call. V was pared by 5 bases and J by 5 bases, with 8 bases between. The CDR3 is 12 amino acids. Germline V CDR1 and CDR2: ENHRY, SYGVKD. CDR3 protein: CAISTMIDTQYF. The CDR3 DNA reads TGTGCCATCAGTACTATGATAGATACGCAGTATTTT.

The gene calls are TRBV18 and TRBJ2-1; TRBD2 matches 15 bases. J lost 7 bases, V lost 0 bases, and 4 bases had no gene match. Germline V lookup: CDR1 KGHSH, CDR2 LQKENI. This CDR3 comprises 17 residues. CDR3 sequence (DNA): TGTGCCAGCTCACCACCCTCCGGGACTAGCGGGAGGAATGAGCAGTTCTTC. Its translation: CASSPPSGTSGRNEQFF.

There are a few counts of this clonotype. The chain employs TRBV11-2 and TRBJ2-3, with D perhaps given as TRBD1 or TRBD2 (5 bases each). Germline values: CDR1 SGHAT, CDR2 FQNNGV. The CDR3 length is 15 residues. V lost 3 bases to trimming and J lost 2 bases, with 12 bases between them. CDR3 loop: CASSFPPGTTDTQYF. The CDR3, as DNA: TGTGCCAGCAGCTTTCCCCCGGGGACCACAGATACGCAGTATTTT.

The chain joins TRBV12-3 or TRBV12-4 to TRBJ2-2; D is ambiguous. V lost 6 bases and J lost 1, with 6 bases in between. This CDR3 is built from 13 residues. The chain's CDR3 is CASRWENTGELFF. In nucleotides, the CDR3 is TGTGCCAGCAGGTGGGAGAACACCGGGGAGCTGTTTTTT.

The rearrangement links TRBV6-2 or TRBV6-3 to TRBJ1-1; possibly TRBD1 for D (6 bases). This CDR3 is 15 amino acids long. Trimming took 7 bases from V and 1 from J, leaving 16 bases between them. Germline lookup yields CDR1 MNHEY and CDR2 SVGEGT. The CDR3 nucleotides are TGTGCCAGCATCCAAAATTCACAGGGGAACACTGAAGCTTTCTTT. Translation gives CASIQNSQGNTEAFF.